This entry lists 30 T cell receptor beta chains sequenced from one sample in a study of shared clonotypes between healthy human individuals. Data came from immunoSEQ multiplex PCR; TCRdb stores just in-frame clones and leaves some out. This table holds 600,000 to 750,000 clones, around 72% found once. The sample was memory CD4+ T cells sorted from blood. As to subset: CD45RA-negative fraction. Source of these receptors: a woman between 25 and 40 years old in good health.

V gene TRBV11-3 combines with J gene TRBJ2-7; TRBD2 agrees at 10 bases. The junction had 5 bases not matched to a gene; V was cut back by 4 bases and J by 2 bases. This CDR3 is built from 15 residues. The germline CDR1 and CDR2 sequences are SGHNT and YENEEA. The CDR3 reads CASSSRTSGTYEQYF. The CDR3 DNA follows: TGTGCCAGCAGCTCGAGGACTAGCGGAACCTACGAGCAGTACTTC.

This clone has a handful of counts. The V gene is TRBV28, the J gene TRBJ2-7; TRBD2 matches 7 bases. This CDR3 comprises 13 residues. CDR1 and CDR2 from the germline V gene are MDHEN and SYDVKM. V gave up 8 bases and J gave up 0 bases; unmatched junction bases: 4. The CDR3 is CASYGTNSYEQYF. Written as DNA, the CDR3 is TGTGCCAGCTACGGGACTAACTCCTACGAGCAGTACTTC.

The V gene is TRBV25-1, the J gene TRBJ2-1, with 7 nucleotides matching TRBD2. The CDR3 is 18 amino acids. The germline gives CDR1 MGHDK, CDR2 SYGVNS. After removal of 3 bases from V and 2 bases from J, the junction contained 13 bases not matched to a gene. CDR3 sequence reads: CASSDSFPQRDAYNEQFF. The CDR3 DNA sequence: TGTGCCAGCAGTGATTCCTTCCCCCAGCGGGACGCCTACAATGAGCAGTTCTTC.

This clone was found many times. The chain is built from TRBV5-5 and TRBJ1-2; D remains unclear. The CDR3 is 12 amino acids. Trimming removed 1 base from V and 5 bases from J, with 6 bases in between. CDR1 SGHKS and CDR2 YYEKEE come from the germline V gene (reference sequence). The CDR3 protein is CASSLRGYGYTF. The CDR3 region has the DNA TGTGCCAGCAGCTTGCGGGGATATGGCTACACCTTC.

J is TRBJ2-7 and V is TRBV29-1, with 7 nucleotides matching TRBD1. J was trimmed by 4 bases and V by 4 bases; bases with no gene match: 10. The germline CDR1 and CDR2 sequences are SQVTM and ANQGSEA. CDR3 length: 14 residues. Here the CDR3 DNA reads TGCAGCGTTGGGGGACGACAGGGAAGGTACGAGCAGTACTTC. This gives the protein CSVGGRQGRYEQYF.

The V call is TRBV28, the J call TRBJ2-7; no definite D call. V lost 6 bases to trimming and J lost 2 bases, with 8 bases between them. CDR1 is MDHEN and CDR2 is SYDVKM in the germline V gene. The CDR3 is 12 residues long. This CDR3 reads CASSDGPYEQYF. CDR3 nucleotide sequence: TGTGCCAGCAGCGACGGCCCCTACGAGCAGTACTTC.

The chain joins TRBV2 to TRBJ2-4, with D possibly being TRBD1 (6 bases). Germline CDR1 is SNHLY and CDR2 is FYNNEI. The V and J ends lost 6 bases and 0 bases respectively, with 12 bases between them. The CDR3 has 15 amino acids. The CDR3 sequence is CASSDRSLAKNIQYF. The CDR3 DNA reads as TGTGCCAGCAGCGACAGGTCGTTAGCCAAAAACATTCAGTACTTC.

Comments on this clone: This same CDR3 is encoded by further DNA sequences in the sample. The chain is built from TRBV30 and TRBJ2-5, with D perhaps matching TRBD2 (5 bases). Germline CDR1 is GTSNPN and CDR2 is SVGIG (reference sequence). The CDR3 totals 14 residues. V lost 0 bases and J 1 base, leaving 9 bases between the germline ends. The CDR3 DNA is TGTGCCTGGAGTGTACGGGGATTCCAAGAGACCCAGTACTTC. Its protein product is CAWSVRGFQETQYF.

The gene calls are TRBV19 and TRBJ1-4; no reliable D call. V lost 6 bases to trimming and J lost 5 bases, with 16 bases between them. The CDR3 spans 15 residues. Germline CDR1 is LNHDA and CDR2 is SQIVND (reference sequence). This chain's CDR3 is CASSSVGQNNEKLFF. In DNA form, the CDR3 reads TGTGCCAGTAGCTCGGTTGGGCAGAACAATGAAAAACTGTTTTTT.

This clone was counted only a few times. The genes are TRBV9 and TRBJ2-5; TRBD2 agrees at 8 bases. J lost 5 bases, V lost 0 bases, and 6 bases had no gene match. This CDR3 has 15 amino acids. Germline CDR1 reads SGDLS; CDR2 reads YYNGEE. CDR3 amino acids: CASSVERTSTETQYF. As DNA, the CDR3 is TGTGCCAGCAGCGTAGAACGGACTAGCACGGAGACCCAGTACTTC.

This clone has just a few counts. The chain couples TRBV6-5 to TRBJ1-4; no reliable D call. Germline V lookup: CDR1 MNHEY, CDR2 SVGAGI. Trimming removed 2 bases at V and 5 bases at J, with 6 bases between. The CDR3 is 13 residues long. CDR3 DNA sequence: TGTGCCAGCAGTTACCGTCCAAATGAAAAACTGTTTTTT. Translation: CASSYRPNEKLFF.

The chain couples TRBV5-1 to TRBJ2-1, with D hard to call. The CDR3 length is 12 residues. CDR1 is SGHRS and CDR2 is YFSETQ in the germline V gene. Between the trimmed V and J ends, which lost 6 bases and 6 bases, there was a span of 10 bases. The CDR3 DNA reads TGCGCCAGCACCATGGACGGCAATGAGCAGTTCTTC. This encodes CASTMDGNEQFF.

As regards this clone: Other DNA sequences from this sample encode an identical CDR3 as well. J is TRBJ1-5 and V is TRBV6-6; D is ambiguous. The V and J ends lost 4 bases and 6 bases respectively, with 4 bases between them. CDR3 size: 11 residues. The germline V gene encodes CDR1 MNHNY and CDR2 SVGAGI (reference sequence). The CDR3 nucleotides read TGTGCCAGCAGTTCGGGTCAGCCCCAGCATTTT. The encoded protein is CASSSGQPQHF.

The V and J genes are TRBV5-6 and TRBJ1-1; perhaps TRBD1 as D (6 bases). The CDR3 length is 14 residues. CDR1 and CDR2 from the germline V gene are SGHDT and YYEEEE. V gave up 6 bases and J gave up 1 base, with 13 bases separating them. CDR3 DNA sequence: TGTGCCAGCACACTAGACAGGAGGAACACTGAAGCTTTCTTT. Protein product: CASTLDRRNTEAFF.

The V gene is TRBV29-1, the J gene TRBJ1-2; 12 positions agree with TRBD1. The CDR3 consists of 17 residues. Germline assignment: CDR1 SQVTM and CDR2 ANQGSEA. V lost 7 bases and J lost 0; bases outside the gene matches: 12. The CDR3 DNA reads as TGCAGCGCAGTCCCGGGACAGGGGGCCCAAGCTAACTATGGCTACACCTTC. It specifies CSAVPGQGAQANYGYTF.

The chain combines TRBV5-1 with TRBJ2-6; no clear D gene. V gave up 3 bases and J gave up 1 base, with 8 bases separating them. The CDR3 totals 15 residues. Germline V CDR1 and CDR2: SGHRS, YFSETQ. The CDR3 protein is CASSSQPSGANVLTF. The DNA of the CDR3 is TGCGCCAGCAGCTCTCAGCCGTCTGGGGCCAACGTCCTGACTTTC.

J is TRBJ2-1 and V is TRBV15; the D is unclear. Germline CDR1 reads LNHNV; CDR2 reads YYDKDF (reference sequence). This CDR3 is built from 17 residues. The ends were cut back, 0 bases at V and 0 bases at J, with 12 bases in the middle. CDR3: CATSREIQSFSYNEQFF. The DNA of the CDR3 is TGTGCCACCAGCAGAGAGATACAAAGCTTCTCCTACAATGAGCAGTTCTTC.

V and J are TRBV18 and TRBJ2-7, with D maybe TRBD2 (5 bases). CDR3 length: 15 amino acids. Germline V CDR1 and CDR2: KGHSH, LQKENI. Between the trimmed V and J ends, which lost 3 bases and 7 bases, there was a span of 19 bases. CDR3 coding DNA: TGTGCCAGCTCACCCCCCGCCGGGGTGGGGTGGGAGCAGTACTTC. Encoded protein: CASSPPAGVGWEQYF.

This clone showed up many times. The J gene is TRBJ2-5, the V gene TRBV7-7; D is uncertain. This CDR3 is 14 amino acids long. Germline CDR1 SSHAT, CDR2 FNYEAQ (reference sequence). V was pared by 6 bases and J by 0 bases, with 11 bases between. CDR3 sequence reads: CASSRDPDQETQYF. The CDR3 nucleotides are TGTGCCAGCAGTCGAGACCCGGACCAAGAGACCCAGTACTTC.

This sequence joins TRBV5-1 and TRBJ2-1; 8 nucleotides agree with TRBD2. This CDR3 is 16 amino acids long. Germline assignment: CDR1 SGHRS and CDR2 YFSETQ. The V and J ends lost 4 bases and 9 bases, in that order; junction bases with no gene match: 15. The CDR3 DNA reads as TGCGCCAGCAGCCCGAACGTACCAGGGGCGGGGGGTGAGCAGTTCTTC. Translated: CASSPNVPGAGGEQFF.

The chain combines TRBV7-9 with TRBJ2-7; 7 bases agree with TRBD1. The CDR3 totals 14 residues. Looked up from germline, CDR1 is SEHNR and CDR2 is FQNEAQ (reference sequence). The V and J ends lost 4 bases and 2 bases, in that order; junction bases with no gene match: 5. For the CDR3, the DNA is TGTGCCAGCAGCTCAGACAGGGTTACCTACGAGCAGTACTTC. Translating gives CASSSDRVTYEQYF.

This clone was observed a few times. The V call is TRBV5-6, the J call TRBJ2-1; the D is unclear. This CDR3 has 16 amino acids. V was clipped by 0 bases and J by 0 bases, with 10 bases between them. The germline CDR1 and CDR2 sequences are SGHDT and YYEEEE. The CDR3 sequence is CASSLGILSSYNEQFF. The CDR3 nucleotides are TGTGCCAGCAGCTTGGGGATCCTAAGCTCCTACAATGAGCAGTTCTTC.

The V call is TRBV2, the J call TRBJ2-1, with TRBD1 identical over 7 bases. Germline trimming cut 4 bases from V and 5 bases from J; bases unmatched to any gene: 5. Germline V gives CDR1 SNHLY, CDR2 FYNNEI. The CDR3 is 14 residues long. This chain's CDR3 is CASSAETGNNEQFF. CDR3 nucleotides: TGTGCCAGCAGTGCGGAGACAGGGAACAATGAGCAGTTCTTC.

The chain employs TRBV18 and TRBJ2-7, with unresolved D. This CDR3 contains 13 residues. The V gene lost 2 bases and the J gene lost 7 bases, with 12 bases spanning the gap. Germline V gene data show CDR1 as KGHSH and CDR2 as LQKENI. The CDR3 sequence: CASSPSKPNEQYF. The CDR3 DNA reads TGTGCCAGCTCACCAAGTAAGCCCAATGAGCAGTACTTC.

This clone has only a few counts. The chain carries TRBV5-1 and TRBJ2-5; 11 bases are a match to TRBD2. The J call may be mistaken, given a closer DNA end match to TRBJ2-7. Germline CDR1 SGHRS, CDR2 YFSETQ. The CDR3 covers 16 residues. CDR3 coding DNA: TGCGCCAGCAGCTTGGTTAGCGGGAGGGCCCTCTACGAGCAGTACTTC. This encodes CASSLVSGRALYEQYF.

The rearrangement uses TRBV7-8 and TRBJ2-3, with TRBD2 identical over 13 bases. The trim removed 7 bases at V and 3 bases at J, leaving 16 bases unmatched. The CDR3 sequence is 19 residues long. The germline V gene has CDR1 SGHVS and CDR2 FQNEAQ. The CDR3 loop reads CASTKLGALAGGPTDTQYF. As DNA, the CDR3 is TGTGCCAGCACCAAATTAGGGGCACTAGCGGGAGGGCCGACAGATACGCAGTATTTT.

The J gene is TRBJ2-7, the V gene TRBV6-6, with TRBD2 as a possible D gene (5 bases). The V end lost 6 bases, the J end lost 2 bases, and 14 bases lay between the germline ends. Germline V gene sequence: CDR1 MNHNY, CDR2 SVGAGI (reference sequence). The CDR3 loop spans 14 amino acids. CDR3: CASSLSGPAYEQYF. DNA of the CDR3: TGTGCCAGCAGCCTGAGCGGCCCAGCCTACGAGCAGTACTTC.

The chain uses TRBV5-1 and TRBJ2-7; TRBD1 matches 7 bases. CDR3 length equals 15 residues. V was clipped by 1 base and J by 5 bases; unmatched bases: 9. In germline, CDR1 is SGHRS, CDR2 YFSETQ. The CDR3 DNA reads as TGCGCCAGCAGCTTGCAGGCGACAGGGTCACACGAGCAGTACTTC. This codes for CASSLQATGSHEQYF. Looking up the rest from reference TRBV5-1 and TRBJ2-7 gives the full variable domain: KAGVTQTPRYLIKTRGQQVTLSCSPISGHRSVSWYQQTPGQGLQFLFEYFSETQRNKGNFPGRFSGRQFSNSRSEMNVSTLELGDSALYLCASSLQATGSHEQYFGPGTRLTVT.

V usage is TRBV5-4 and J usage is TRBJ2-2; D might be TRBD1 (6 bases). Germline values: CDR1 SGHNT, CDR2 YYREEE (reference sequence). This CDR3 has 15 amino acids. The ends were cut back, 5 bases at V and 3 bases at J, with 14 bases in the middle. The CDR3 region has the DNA TGTGCCAGCAGTAAACCGGGACAACACACCGGGGAGCTGTTTTTT. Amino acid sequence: CASSKPGQHTGELFF. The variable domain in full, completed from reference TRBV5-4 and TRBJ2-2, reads ETGVTQSPTHLIKTRGQQVTLRCSSQSGHNTVSWYQQALGQGPQFIFQYYREEENGRGNFPPRFSGLQFPNYSSELNVNALELDDSALYLCASSKPGQHTGELFFGEGSRLTVL.

CDR3 sequence (DNA): TGTGCCAGCAGCGCCCAGCCACAGGTATCCAATGAGCAGTTCTTC. Translating it yields CASSAQPQVSNEQFF. The chain couples TRBV9 to TRBJ2-1; TRBD1 is a possible D gene (5 bases). The CDR3 is 15 amino acids. V shed 3 bases and J shed 6 bases, with 16 bases lying between them. The germline CDR1 and CDR2 sequences are SGDLS and YYNGEE. Complete variable domain (other parts from reference TRBV9 and TRBJ2-1): DSGVTQTPKHLITATGQRVTLRCSPRSGDLSVYWYQQSLDQGLQFLIQYYNGEERAKGNILERFSAQQFPDLHSELNLSSLELGDSALYFCASSAQPQVSNEQFFGPGTRLTVL.